This TCR beta chain is from a study of blood T cell repertoires in COVID-19 (dated by TCRdb to 2018 to 2021). Broadly, across the study: Samples covering the acute and convalescent phases of COVID-19 were provided by collaborators in the United States, Italy and Spain. The sample metadata nearly always contained a de-identified subject ID, COVID-19 status, age in years and sex. The repertoires were released in a freely available public database intended as a resource for research on the immune response to SARS-CoV-2. Where available, HLA class I and class II types were obtained from metadata supplied by the sample provider rather than from assay-based typing. Deeply sampled blood TCRbeta repertoires from subjects exposed to, actively infected with, or recovered from COVID-19 were included in the dataset. The material from the prospective study consisted of cDNA or gDNA derived from T cells, B-cell-depleted T cells, or PBMCs. The samples were drawn from two sources: the first 160 participants of the ongoing ImmuneRACE study, and fewer than 1,500 subjects contributed by 6 global collaborators. Paper-wide results and their limitations: The amount of clinical and demographic metadata varied by source and participant and was provided uncurated.

As encoded in the germline V gene, CDR1 is LGHNA while CDR2 is YNFKEQ. The CDR3 starts with the cysteine, ends with the phenylalanine, and has 14 residues. The entry retains the CDR3 DNA only, 42 bases that are in frame from base 1. At the junction V is shortened by 4 bases and J by 7 bases, with 16 bases in between. TCRbeta CDR3 regions were amplified from genomic DNA using the immunoSEQ Assay, a bias-controlled multiplex PCR. Per the original workflow: Nucleated cell counts per sample were estimated from amplification of reference gene primers within the assay. To quantify the absolute abundance of each unique TCRbeta CDR3 rearrangement, sequence reads were collapsed and filtered. Productive Simpson clonality was computed per sample as the square root of Simpson's diversity index over productive rearrangements. TCRdb retrieved this table from immuneACCESS and kept in-frame rearrangements only. Not all clones are present; in checked studies, unresolved V genes account for under half, and no reason is known for the remainder. V and J calls and clone size are as listed in that table; D and trimming were resolved from the DNA. This sample gives 78,000 or so clones in total; about 89% of them show up just once. The ten largest clones capture 4.5% to 5% of the sample.

The collaborating institutions used their own protocols to collect whole blood in K2EDTA tubes. For TCRbeta analysis, collaborators shipped samples in one of three forms: frozen whole blood, isolated PBMCs, or DNA extracted from either of those sample types. As regards this clone: Its specific antigen is unknown. No qualities accompany the bases; no much larger clone lies one base away.

The sample taken for sequencing was peripheral blood. The sequence is built from TRBV4-2 and TRBJ1-1; the D gene is unclear. The receptor's source is a man over 45 with active or convalescent COVID-19. In nucleotides, the sequence is TGTGCCAGCAGCCTAGGACTGCAAAGTGGTGAAGCTTTCTTT. It is translated as CASSLGLQSGEAFF.